These T cell receptor beta chains were read from a single sample in a study of a mutant IDH1 vaccine in newly diagnosed glioma. Method: immunoSEQ multiplex PCR; TCRdb's copy keeps in-frame clones and lacks some. The table lists roughly 29,000 clones, more than 70% of them singletons. No antigen has been assigned to these receptors. The sample here was PBMCs, taken from a glioma patient whose treatment included an IDH1 peptide vaccine. The receptor source for this set is a woman aged 18-29 years with glioma. Each CDR3 is given with its conserved first and last residue. Fields, in order: D gene, clone size, J gene, V gene, CDR3 protein, CDR3 DNA. The D gene is left open where the match is weak. The size entry is marked missing in some rows and otherwise reads once, few, many or a size class.

d_gene: TRBD1; abundance: -; j_gene: TRBJ2-7; v_gene: TRBV5-5; CDR3aa: CASSSDRGYSYEQYF; CDR3nt: TGTGCCAGCAGCTCAGACAGGGGGTACTCCTACGAGCAGTACTTC
d_gene: TRBD2; abundance: -; j_gene: TRBJ2-3; v_gene: TRBV15; CDR3aa: CATSRDSGGADTQYF; CDR3nt: TGTGCCACCAGCAGAGATAGCGGGGGGGCAGATACGCAGTATTTT
d_gene: TRBD1; abundance: -; j_gene: TRBJ2-7; v_gene: TRBV7-2; CDR3aa: CASSLNRGQYEQYF; CDR3nt: TGTGCCAGCAGCTTGAACAGGGGGCAATACGAGCAGTACTTC
d_gene: TRBD1; abundance: -; j_gene: TRBJ1-6; v_gene: TRBV10-3; CDR3aa: CAISLDRERRPLHF; CDR3nt: TGTGCCATCAGCCTGGACAGGGAGCGGCGCCCCCTCCACTTT
d_gene: -; abundance: -; j_gene: TRBJ1-1; v_gene: TRBV6-5; CDR3aa: CASSVIGNTEAFF; CDR3nt: TGTGCCAGCAGTGTGATTGGGAACACTGAAGCTTTCTTT
d_gene: TRBD1; abundance: -; j_gene: TRBJ2-7; v_gene: TRBV7-2; CDR3aa: CASSSEDRGYEQYF; CDR3nt: TGTGCCAGCAGCTCCGAGGACAGGGGTTACGAGCAGTACTTC
d_gene: -; abundance: -; j_gene: TRBJ1-4; v_gene: TRBV9; CDR3aa: CASSASLATNEKLFF; CDR3nt: TGTGCCAGCAGCGCTTCACTTGCAACTAATGAAAAACTGTTTTTT
d_gene: TRBD1; abundance: once; j_gene: TRBJ2-1; v_gene: TRBV7-9; CDR3aa: CASSSERDRGNEQFF; CDR3nt: TGTGCCAGCAGCTCCGAGAGGGACAGGGGAAATGAGCAGTTCTTC
d_gene: TRBD1; abundance: -; j_gene: TRBJ1-5; v_gene: TRBV19; CDR3aa: CASRQGYQPQHF; CDR3nt: TGTGCCAGTCGACAGGGCTATCAGCCCCAGCATTTT
d_gene: -; abundance: once; j_gene: TRBJ2-1; v_gene: TRBV9; CDR3aa: CASSVGVYNEQFF; CDR3nt: TGTGCCAGCAGCGTAGGGGTCTACAATGAGCAGTTCTTC
d_gene: -; abundance: once; j_gene: TRBJ2-3; v_gene: TRBV2; CDR3aa: CAHKKPGEVRDTQYF; CDR3nt: TGTGCCCACAAGAAGCCAGGGGAGGTGCGGGATACGCAGTATTTT
d_gene: TRBD2; abundance: -; j_gene: TRBJ2-5; v_gene: TRBV4-1; CDR3aa: CASSQGSSGRQETQYF; CDR3nt: TGCGCCAGCAGCCAAGGAAGTAGCGGGAGACAAGAGACCCAGTACTTC
d_gene: -; abundance: -; j_gene: TRBJ2-1; v_gene: TRBV11-2; CDR3aa: CASSFPTTGGIGNEQFF; CDR3nt: TGTGCCAGCAGCTTTCCAACGACCGGGGGAATAGGCAATGAGCAGTTCTTC
d_gene: TRBD1; abundance: -; j_gene: TRBJ1-2; v_gene: TRBV30; CDR3aa: CAWSQQGNGYTF; CDR3nt: TGTGCCTGGTCTCAACAGGGGAATGGCTACACCTTC
d_gene: TRBD2; abundance: -; j_gene: TRBJ2-5; v_gene: TRBV7-8; CDR3aa: CASSSAPLVAGGRETQYF; CDR3nt: TGTGCCAGCAGCTCCGCGCCGCTAGTAGCGGGAGGCAGGGAGACCCAGTACTTC
d_gene: TRBD2; abundance: -; j_gene: TRBJ2-3; v_gene: TRBV6-4; CDR3aa: CASSDSTSGSTDTQYF; CDR3nt: TGTGCCAGCAGTGACTCGACTAGCGGGAGCACAGATACGCAGTATTTT
d_gene: -; abundance: -; j_gene: TRBJ1-2; v_gene: TRBV19; CDR3aa: CASSIFNRGRDGYTF; CDR3nt: TGTGCCAGTAGTATTTTTAACCGAGGAAGAGATGGCTACACCTTC
d_gene: -; abundance: -; j_gene: TRBJ2-6; v_gene: TRBV6-5; CDR3aa: CASSYNWGGANVLTF; CDR3nt: TGTGCCAGCAGTTACAATTGGGGTGGGGCCAACGTCCTGACTTTC